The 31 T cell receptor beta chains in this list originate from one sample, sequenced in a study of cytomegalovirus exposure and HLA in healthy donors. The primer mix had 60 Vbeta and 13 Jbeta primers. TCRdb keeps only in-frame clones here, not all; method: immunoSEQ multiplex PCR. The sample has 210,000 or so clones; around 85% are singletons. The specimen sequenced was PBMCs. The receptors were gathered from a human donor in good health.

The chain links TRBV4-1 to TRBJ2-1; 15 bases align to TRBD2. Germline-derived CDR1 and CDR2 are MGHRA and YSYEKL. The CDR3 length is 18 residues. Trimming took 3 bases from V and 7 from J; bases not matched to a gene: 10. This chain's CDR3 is CASSQVKGLAGGPNEQFF. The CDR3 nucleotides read TGCGCCAGCAGCCAGGTTAAAGGACTAGCGGGAGGGCCAAATGAGCAGTTCTTC.

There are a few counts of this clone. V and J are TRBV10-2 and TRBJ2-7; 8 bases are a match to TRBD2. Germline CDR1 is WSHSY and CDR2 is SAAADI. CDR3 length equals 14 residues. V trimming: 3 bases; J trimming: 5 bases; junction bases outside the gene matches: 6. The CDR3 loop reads CASSEGLASHEQYF. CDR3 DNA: TGCGCCAGCAGTGAAGGACTAGCTTCGCACGAGCAGTACTTC.

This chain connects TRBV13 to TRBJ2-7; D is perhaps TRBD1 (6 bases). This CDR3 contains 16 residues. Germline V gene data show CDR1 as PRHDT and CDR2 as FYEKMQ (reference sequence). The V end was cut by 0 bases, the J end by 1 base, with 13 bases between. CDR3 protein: CASSLGYRTASYEQYF. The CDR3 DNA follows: TGTGCCAGCAGCTTAGGATATCGGACAGCTTCCTACGAGCAGTACTTC.

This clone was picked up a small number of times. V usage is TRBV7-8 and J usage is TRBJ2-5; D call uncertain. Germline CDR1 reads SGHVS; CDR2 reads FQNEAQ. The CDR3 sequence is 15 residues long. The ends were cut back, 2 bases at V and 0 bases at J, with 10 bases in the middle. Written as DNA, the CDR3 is TGTGCCAGCAGCTTATCTGGCAGGTACCAAGAGACCCAGTACTTC. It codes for CASSLSGRYQETQYF.

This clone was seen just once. The CDR3 DNA reads TGTGCCAGCAGCGTCCAGGACTCCTACAATGAGCAGTTCTTC. Protein product: CASSVQDSYNEQFF. This chain joins TRBV9 and TRBJ2-1; D gene ambiguous. Deletions cut 2 bases from V and 0 bases from J, with 6 bases between. This CDR3 has 14 amino acids. In germline, CDR1 is SGDLS, CDR2 YYNGEE. Looking up the rest from reference TRBV9 and TRBJ2-1 gives the full variable domain: DSGVTQTPKHLITATGQRVTLRCSPRSGDLSVYWYQQSLDQGLQFLIQYYNGEERAKGNILERFSAQQFPDLHSELNLSSLELGDSALYFCASSVQDSYNEQFFGPGTRLTVL.

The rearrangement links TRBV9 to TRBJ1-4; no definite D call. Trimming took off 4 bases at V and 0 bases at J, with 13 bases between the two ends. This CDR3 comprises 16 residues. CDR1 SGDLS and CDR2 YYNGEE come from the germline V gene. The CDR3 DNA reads TGTGCCAGCAGCCGCAGTGCCATTGCAACTAATGAAAAACTGTTTTTT. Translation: CASSRSAIATNEKLFF.

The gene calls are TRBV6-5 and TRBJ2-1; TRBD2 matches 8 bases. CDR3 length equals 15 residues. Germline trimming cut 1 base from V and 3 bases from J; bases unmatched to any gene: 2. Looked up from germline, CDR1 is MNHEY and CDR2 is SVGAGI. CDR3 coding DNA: TGTGCCAGCAGTTACTATCTAGCGGGCTACAATGAGCAGTTCTTC. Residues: CASSYYLAGYNEQFF.

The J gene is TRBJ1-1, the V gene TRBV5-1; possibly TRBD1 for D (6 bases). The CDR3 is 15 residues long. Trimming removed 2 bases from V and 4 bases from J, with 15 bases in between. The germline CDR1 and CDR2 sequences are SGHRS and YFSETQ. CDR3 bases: TGCGCCAGCAGCTTCGGTGGACAGCCGGGCACTGAAGCTTTCTTT. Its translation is CASSFGGQPGTEAFF.

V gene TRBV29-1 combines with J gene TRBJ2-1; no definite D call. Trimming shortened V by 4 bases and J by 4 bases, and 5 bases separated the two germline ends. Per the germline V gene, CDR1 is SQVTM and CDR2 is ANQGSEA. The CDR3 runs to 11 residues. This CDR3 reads CSVGSYNEQFF. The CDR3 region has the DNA TGCAGCGTTGGGAGTTACAATGAGCAGTTCTTC.

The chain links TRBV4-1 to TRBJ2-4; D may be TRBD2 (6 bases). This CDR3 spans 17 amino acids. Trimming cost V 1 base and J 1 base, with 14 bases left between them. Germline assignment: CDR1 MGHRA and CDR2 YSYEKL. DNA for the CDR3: TGCGCCAGCAGCCAAGTCCGGGAGAAAGTGGCCAAAAACATTCAGTACTTC. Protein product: CASSQVREKVAKNIQYF.

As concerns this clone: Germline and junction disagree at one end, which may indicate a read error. The CDR3 region has the DNA TGTGCTAGCAGCTTGGAGTCAGGGGGAACCTACGAGCAGTACTTC. Residues: CASSLESGGTYEQYF. The J gene is TRBJ2-5, the V gene TRBV7-7; TRBD1 aligns across 7 bases. The J call may be incorrect, as the DNA end agrees better with TRBJ2-7. Germline V CDR1 and CDR2: SSHAT, FNYEAQ (reference sequence). The CDR3 length is 15 residues.

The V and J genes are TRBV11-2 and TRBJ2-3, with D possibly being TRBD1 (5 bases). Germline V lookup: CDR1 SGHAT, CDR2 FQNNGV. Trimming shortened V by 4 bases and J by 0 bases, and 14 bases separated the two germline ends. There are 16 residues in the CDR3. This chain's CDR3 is CASSWIQVTSTDTQYF. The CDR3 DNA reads TGTGCCAGCAGCTGGATACAGGTTACTAGCACAGATACGCAGTATTTT. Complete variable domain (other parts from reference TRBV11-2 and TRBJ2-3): EAGVAQSPRYKIIEKRQSVAFWCNPISGHATLYWYQQILGQGPKLLIQFQNNGVVDDSQLPKDRFSAERLKGVDSTLKIQPAKLEDSAVYLCASSWIQVTSTDTQYFGPGTRLTVL.

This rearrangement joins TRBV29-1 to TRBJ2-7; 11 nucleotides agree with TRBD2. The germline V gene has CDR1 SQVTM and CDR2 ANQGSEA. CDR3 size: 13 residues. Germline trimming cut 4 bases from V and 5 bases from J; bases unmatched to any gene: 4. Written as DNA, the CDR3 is TGCAGCGTTGGGCTAGCGGGAGGCAACGAGCAGTACTTC. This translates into CSVGLAGGNEQYF.

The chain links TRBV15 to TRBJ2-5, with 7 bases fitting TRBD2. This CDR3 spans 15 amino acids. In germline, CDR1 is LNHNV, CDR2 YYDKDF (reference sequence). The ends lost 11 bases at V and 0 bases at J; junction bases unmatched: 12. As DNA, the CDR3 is TGTGCCCCCGGAAAGGGCGGGAGCAACCAAGAGACCCAGTACTTC. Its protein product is CAPGKGGSNQETQYF. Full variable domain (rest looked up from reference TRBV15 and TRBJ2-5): DAMVIQNPRYQVTQFGKPVTLSCSQTLNHNVMYWYQQKSSQAPKLLFHYYDKDFNNEADTPDNFQSRRPNTSFCFLDIRSPGLGDTAMYLCAPGKGGSNQETQYFGPGTRLLVL.

In nucleotides, the CDR3 is TGCGCCAGCAGTCCAAACACCGGGACAGCCTACGAGCAGTACTTC. Protein: CASSPNTGTAYEQYF. The chain couples TRBV10-1 to TRBJ2-7, with 7 bases identical to TRBD1. The CDR3 consists of 15 residues. Trimming at V came to 5 bases and at J to 2 bases, leaving 9 bases not matched to a gene. Germline values: CDR1 WNHNN, CDR2 SYGVQD (reference sequence).

The CDR3 nucleotides read TGTGCCATCAGTGAGTCCCCATACGAGCAGTACTTC. Translating it yields CAISESPYEQYF. V and J are TRBV10-3 and TRBJ2-7, with D unclear. This CDR3 has 12 amino acids. V lost 0 bases, J lost 4 bases, and 4 bases lay in between. The germline V gene encodes CDR1 ENHRY and CDR2 SYGVKD.

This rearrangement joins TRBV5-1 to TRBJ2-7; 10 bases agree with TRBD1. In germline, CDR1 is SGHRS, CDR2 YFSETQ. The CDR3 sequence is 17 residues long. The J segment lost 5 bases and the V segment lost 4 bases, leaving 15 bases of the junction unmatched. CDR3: CASSVTGTGAARNEQYF. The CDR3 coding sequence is TGCGCCAGCAGCGTTACCGGGACAGGGGCGGCTCGGAACGAGCAGTACTTC.

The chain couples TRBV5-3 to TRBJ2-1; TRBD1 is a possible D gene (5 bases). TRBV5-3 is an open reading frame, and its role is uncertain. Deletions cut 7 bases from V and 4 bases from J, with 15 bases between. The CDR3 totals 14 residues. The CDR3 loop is CARRPRTPYNEQFF. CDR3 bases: TGTGCCAGACGACCTCGGACACCGTACAATGAGCAGTTCTTC.

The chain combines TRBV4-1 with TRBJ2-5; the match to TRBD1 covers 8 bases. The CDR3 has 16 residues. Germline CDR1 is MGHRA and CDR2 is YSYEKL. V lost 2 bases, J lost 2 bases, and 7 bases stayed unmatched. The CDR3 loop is CASSQLYRGRQETQYF. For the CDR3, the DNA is TGCGCCAGCAGCCAACTGTACAGGGGGAGACAAGAGACCCAGTACTTC.

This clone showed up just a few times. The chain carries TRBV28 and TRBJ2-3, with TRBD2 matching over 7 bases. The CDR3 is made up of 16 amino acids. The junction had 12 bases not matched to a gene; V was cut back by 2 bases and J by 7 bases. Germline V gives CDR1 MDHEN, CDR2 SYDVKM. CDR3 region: CASSLGSAGASNTQYF. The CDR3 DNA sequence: TGTGCCAGCAGTTTAGGGTCGGCGGGAGCATCAAATACGCAGTATTTT.

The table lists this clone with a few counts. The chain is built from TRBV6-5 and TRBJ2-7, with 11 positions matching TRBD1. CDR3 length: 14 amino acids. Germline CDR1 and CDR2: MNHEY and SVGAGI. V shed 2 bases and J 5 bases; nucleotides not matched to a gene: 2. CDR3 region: CASSYGQGADEQYF. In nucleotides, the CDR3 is TGTGCCAGCAGTTACGGACAGGGGGCGGACGAGCAGTACTTC.

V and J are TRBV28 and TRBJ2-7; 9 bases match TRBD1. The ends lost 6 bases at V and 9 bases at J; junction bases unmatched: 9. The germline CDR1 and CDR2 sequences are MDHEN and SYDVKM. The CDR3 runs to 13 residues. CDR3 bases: TGTGCCAGCAGACCGGGACAGGGAGGTGGGCAGTACTTC. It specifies CASRPGQGGGQYF. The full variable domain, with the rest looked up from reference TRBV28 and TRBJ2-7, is DVKVTQSSRYLVKRTGEKVFLECVQDMDHENMFWYRQDPGLGLRLIYFSYDVKMKEKGDIPEGYSVSREKKERFSLILESASTNQTSMYLCASRPGQGGGQYFGPGTRLTVT.

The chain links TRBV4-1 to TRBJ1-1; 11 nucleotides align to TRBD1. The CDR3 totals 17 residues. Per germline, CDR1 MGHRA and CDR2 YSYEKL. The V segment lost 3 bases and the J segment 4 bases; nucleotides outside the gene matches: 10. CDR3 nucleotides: TGCGCCAGCAGCCAGGGACAGGGGGGTGGGAGCAGCACTGAAGCTTTCTTT. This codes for CASSQGQGGGSSTEAFF.

The CDR3 DNA sequence: TGTGCCAGCAGCTTAGGGGTTGGGGAGGAAACCTACGAGCAGTACTTC. Translation gives CASSLGVGEETYEQYF. The rearrangement uses TRBV13 and TRBJ2-7, with a weak D call TRBD2 (6 bases). V lost 0 bases, J lost 2 bases, and 14 bases lay in between. Germline loops: CDR1 PRHDT, CDR2 FYEKMQ (reference sequence). The CDR3 has 16 amino acids.

CDR3 coding DNA: TGTGCCAGCAGCTCCCGGGGACTAGCGGGAGTGGAGACCCAGTACTTC. Its translation is CASSSRGLAGVETQYF. The chain employs TRBV11-3 and TRBJ2-5, with 14 positions matching TRBD2. J lost 5 bases, V lost 4 bases, and 6 bases had no gene match. Germline-derived CDR1 and CDR2 are SGHNT and YENEEA. The CDR3 has 16 residues. The variable domain in full, with the rest retrieved from reference TRBV11-3 and TRBJ2-5, is EAGVVQSPRYKIIEKKQPVAFWCNPISGHNTLYWYLQNLGQGPELLIRYENEEAVDDSQLPKDRFSAERLKGVDSTLKIQPAELGDSAVYLCASSSRGLAGVETQYFGPGTRLLVL.

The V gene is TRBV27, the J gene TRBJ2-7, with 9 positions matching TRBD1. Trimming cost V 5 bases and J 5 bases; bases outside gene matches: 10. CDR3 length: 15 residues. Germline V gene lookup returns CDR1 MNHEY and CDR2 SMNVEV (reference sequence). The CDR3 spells CASSGTGTGYHEQYF. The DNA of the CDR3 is TGTGCCAGCAGTGGAACCGGGACAGGGTATCACGAGCAGTACTTC.

The DNA for the CDR3 is TGTGCCAGTAGTATGGGCGTGACTAGTTTCGGTGAGCAGTTCTTC. It encodes CASSMGVTSFGEQFF. The rearrangement uses TRBV19 and TRBJ2-1; D is possibly TRBD2 (6 bases). Deletions cut 3 bases from V and 9 bases from J, with 18 bases between. The CDR3 sequence is 15 residues long. Germline CDR1 LNHDA, CDR2 SQIVND (reference sequence).

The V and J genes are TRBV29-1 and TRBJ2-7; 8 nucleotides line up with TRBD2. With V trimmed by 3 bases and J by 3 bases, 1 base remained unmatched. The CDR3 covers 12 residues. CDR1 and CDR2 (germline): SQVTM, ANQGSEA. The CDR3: CSVDRGGYEQYF. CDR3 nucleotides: TGCAGCGTTGATCGGGGGGGCTACGAGCAGTACTTC.

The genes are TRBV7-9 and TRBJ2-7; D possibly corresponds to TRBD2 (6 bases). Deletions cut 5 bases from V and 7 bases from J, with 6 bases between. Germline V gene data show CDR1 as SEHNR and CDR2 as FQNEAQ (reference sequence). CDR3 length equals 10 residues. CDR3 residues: CASSAGEQYF. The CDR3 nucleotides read TGTGCCAGCAGCGCGGGGGAGCAGTACTTC.

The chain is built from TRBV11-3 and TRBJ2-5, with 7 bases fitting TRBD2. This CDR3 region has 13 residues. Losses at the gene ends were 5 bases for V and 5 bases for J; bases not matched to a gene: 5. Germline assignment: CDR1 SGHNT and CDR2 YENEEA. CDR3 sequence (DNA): TGTGCCAGCAGCCCACAGCGGGATGAGACCCAGTACTTC. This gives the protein CASSPQRDETQYF.

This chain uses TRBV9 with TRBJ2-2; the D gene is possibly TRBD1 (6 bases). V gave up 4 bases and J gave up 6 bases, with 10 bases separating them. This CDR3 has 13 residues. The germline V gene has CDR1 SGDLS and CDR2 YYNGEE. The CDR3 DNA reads TGTGCCAGCAGCTCACAGGGTCCCGGGGAGCTGTTTTTT. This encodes CASSSQGPGELFF.